Shown below are 2 T cell receptor beta chains from a single sample sequenced in a study of blood T cell repertoires in COVID-19. Sequenced by immunoSEQ multiplex PCR; TCRdb stores in-frame clones only, minus some. This repertoire shows about 190,000 clones, roughly 80% found once; its top ten account for approximately 3%. Sequenced: PBMCs or T cells enriched from blood (not recorded which). The source is a woman in her 30s who had recovered from COVID-19.

The chain uses TRBV24-1 and TRBJ1-1; 7 nucleotides align to TRBD1. The germline gives CDR1 KGHDR, CDR2 SFDVKD. This CDR3 comprises 14 residues. V trimming: 9 bases; J trimming: 1 base; junction bases outside the gene matches: 7. The CDR3 reads CATRQGSRNTEAFF. The DNA for the CDR3 is TGTGCCACCCGACAGGGTAGTCGGAACACTGAAGCTTTCTTT.

This chain uses TRBV27 with TRBJ2-3, with TRBD2 matching over 7 bases. V lost 5 bases and J lost 2; bases outside the gene matches: 7. This CDR3 has 15 residues. Per germline, CDR1 MNHEY and CDR2 SMNVEV (reference sequence). CDR3 coding DNA: TGTGCCAGCAGTGACCCACTAGCGACCACAGATACGCAGTATTTT. Its protein product is CASSDPLATTDTQYF.